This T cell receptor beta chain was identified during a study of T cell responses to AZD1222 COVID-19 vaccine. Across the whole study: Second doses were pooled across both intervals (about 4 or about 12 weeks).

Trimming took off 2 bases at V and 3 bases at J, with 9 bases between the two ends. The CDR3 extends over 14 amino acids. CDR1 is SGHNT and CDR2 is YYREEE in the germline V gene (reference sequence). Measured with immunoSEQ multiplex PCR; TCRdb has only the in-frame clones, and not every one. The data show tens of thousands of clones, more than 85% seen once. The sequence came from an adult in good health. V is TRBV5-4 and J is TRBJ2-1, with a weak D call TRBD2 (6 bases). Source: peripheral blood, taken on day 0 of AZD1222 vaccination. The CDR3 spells CASSFLDYYNEQFF. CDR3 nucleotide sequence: TGTGCCAGCAGCTTTTTGGACTACTACAATGAGCAGTTCTTC. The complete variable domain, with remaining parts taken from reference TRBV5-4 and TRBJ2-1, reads ETGVTQSPTHLIKTRGQQVTLRCSSQSGHNTVSWYQQALGQGPQFIFQYYREEENGRGNFPPRFSGLQFPNYSSELNVNALELDDSALYLCASSFLDYYNEQFFGPGTRLTVL.